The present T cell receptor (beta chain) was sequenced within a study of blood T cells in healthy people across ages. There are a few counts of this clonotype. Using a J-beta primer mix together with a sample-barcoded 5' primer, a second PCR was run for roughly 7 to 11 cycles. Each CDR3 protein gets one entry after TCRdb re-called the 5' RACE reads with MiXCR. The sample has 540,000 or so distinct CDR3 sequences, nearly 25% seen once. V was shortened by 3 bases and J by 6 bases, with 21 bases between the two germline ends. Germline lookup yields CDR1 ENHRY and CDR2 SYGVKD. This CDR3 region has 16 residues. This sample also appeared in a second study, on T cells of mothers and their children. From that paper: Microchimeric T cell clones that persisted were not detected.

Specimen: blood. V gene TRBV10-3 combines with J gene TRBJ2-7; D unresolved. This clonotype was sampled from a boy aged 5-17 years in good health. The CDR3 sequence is CAISENLVGFPSEQYF. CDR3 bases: TGTGCCATCAGTGAAAACCTGGTGGGGTTTCCCTCCGAGCAGTACTTC.